The next 23 T cell receptor beta chains were all read from a single sample in a study of blood T cells in healthy people across ages. A second PCR, run for about 7 to 11 cycles, used a sample-barcoded 5' primer plus a J-beta primer mix. MiXCR was run by TCRdb on the 5' RACE reads, yielding one entry per CDR3 protein. This table holds fewer than 600,000 distinct CDR3 sequences, over 25% found once. These same records also appear under a second study, on T cells of mothers and their children.

The source material was blood. These receptor sequences come from a boy aged 2 to 9 in good health.

Concerning this clonotype: At one of its ends the junction is not consistent with the germline gene, which may arise from a read error. DNA for the CDR3: TGTGCCAGCAGCCCGACAGGGTGGGCACCCCCCCACTTT. This encodes CASSPTGWAPPHF. J is TRBJ1-6 and V is TRBV7-9; TRBD1 matches 7 bases. The length of the CDR3 is 13 residues. In germline, CDR1 is SEHNR, CDR2 FQNEAQ (reference sequence).

The chain joins TRBV7-8 to TRBJ2-1; no reliable D call. The CDR3 runs 16 residues. Trimming left V 2 bases short and J 0 bases short, with 11 bases between. Germline V gene sequence: CDR1 SGHVS, CDR2 FQNEAQ. The CDR3 coding sequence is TGTGCCAGCAGCTTAAGGTGGGGTAGCTCCTACAATGAGCAGTTCTTC. It specifies CASSLRWGSSYNEQFF.

The V and J genes are TRBV10-3 and TRBJ2-7, with a possible D match to TRBD2 (6 bases). Per the germline V gene, CDR1 is ENHRY and CDR2 is SYGVKD. The length of the CDR3 is 13 residues. Trimming stripped 1 base from V and 6 bases from J, with 10 bases between. CDR3 region: CAISEFVGGEQYF. CDR3 DNA sequence: TGTGCCATCAGTGAGTTCGTGGGGGGCGAGCAGTACTTC.

A few counts support this clonotype. This chain's CDR3 is CASSQDHQLELFF. The CDR3, as DNA: TGCGCCAGCAGCCAAGATCATCAGTTGGAGCTGTTTTTT. The genes are TRBV4-3 and TRBJ2-2; D ambiguous. V lost 0 bases, J lost 10 bases, and 9 bases lay in between. This CDR3 spans 13 amino acids. Germline V gene lookup returns CDR1 LGHNA and CDR2 YSLEER.

The genes are TRBV7-9 and TRBJ2-7; TRBD1 agrees at 7 bases. The trim removed 8 bases at V and 4 bases at J, leaving 11 bases unmatched. Germline CDR1 SEHNR, CDR2 FQNEAQ (reference sequence). This CDR3 region has 14 residues. CDR3: CASSPGDRGYEQYF. CDR3 in DNA: TGTGCCAGCTCACCAGGGGACAGAGGATACGAGCAGTACTTC.

Only a few counts were recorded for this clonotype. The rearrangement joins TRBV3-1 to TRBJ2-1; TRBD2 is a possible D gene (6 bases). V was pared by 3 bases and J by 0 bases, with 15 bases between. The germline V gene has CDR1 LGHDT and CDR2 YNNKEL (reference sequence). This CDR3 comprises 17 residues. CDR3 loop: CASSQGGSVSSYNEQFF. The CDR3 nucleotides are TGTGCCAGCAGCCAGGGGGGTAGCGTGAGCTCCTACAATGAGCAGTTCTTC.

The chain couples TRBV5-1 to TRBJ2-3; D possibly corresponds to TRBD2 (6 bases). CDR3 length equals 15 residues. CDR1 SGHRS and CDR2 YFSETQ come from the germline V gene. Trimming stripped 0 bases from V and 4 bases from J, with 12 bases between. The CDR3 protein is CASSLVAGSSDTQYF. CDR3 nucleotides: TGCGCCAGCAGCTTGGTGGCCGGGAGTTCAGATACGCAGTATTTT.

This clonotype was seen more than once but under ten times. J is TRBJ2-5 and V is TRBV11-2; the D is unclear. V lost 0 bases, J lost 5 bases, and 16 bases lay in between. The CDR3 sequence is 16 residues long. CDR1 is SGHAT and CDR2 is FQNNGV in the germline V gene. The CDR3 nucleotides read TGTGCCAGCAGCTTAGACCTCTGGGGTAGCCGGGAGACCCAGTACTTC. Protein sequence: CASSLDLWGSRETQYF.

This clonotype was picked up a small number of times. This sequence joins TRBV12-3 or TRBV12-4 and TRBJ1-2; the D gene is possibly TRBD1 (6 bases). The V and J ends lost 3 bases and 2 bases respectively, with 10 bases between them. The CDR3 is 14 amino acids. CDR3 amino acids: CASSFVGGNYGYTF. The DNA for the CDR3 is TGTGCCAGCAGTTTCGTCGGGGGCAACTATGGCTACACCTTC.

This chain links TRBV27 with TRBJ1-1, with TRBD1 as a possible D gene (6 bases). Trimming removed 8 bases at V and 11 bases at J, with 21 bases between. Germline V CDR1 and CDR2: MNHEY, SMNVEV (reference sequence). The CDR3 has 13 residues. CDR3 nucleotides: TGTGCCAGCGCAATTCGGGGGGGGCGAGGCGCTTTCTTT. Translating gives CASAIRGGRGAFF.

The chain recombines TRBV29-1 with TRBJ1-1; 7 bases are a match to TRBD1. V dropped 6 bases and J dropped 5; count of bases not matched to a gene: 6. Germline CDR1 reads SQVTM; CDR2 reads ANQGSEA. The CDR3 consists of 12 residues. CDR3 loop: CSVRTGETEAFF. The CDR3 region has the DNA TGCAGCGTGAGGACAGGAGAGACTGAAGCTTTCTTT.

A few counts support this clonotype. The gene calls are TRBV20-1 and TRBJ2-3, with D possibly TRBD2 on 5 matching bases. Germline CDR1 and CDR2: DFQATT and SNEGSKA (reference sequence). The V end lost 3 bases, the J end lost 2 bases, and 15 bases lay between the germline ends. The CDR3 length is 15 residues. The CDR3 DNA reads TGCAGTGCTAGTGTTGCAGCGGTGAACACAGATACGCAGTATTTT. Translated, it gives CSASVAAVNTDTQYF.

This chain connects TRBV5-6 to TRBJ2-3; no definite D call. The germline V gene has CDR1 SGHDT and CDR2 YYEEEE. The length of the CDR3 is 13 residues. The V end lost 4 bases, the J end lost 6 bases, and 12 bases lay between the germline ends. CDR3 amino acids: CASSEFQTDTQYF. As DNA, the CDR3 is TGTGCCAGCAGCGAATTCCAGACGGATACGCAGTATTTT.

This chain joins TRBV7-6 and TRBJ2-7, with 11 positions matching TRBD2. Germline V lookup: CDR1 SGHVS, CDR2 FNYEAQ. The CDR3 contains 16 residues. With V trimmed by 5 bases and J by 3 bases, 9 bases remained unmatched. Here the CDR3 DNA reads TGTGCCAGCAGCGGAGGCACTAGCGGGAGTGTCTACGAGCAGTACTTC. Translating gives CASSGGTSGSVYEQYF.

This chain connects TRBV5-6 to TRBJ2-1, with D unresolved. With 0 bases removed from V and 6 bases from J, the gap between germline ends came to 19 bases. From germline, CDR1 is SGHDT and CDR2 YYEEEE. This CDR3 comprises 17 residues. CDR3 loop: CASSLDGLRPLSNEQFF. In DNA form, the CDR3 reads TGTGCCAGCAGCTTGGATGGCTTAAGGCCTCTATCCAATGAGCAGTTCTTC.

This clonotype was detected a few times. V usage is TRBV5-1 and J usage is TRBJ2-5; 9 bases line up with TRBD1. Germline V CDR1 and CDR2: SGHRS, YFSETQ. The trim removed 5 bases at V and 5 bases at J, leaving 13 bases unmatched. The CDR3 is 16 amino acids. CDR3 in DNA: TGCGCCAGCAGACCACCGGGACAGGGATGGGGGGAGACCCAGTACTTC. This translates into CASRPPGQGWGETQYF.

V gene TRBV3-1 combines with J gene TRBJ2-7; D possibly corresponds to TRBD2 (6 bases). V lost 4 bases, J lost 3 bases, and 10 bases lay in between. CDR3 length: 13 amino acids. CDR1 LGHDT and CDR2 YNNKEL come from the germline V gene (reference sequence). DNA of the CDR3: TGTGCCAGCAGCCTGAAGACTAGCTACGAGCAGTACTTC. It specifies CASSLKTSYEQYF.

The V gene is TRBV29-1, the J gene TRBJ1-5; unclear D gene. The CDR3 extends over 13 amino acids. V lost 7 bases and J 3 bases, leaving 13 bases between the germline ends. CDR1 is SQVTM and CDR2 is ANQGSEA in the germline V gene. The CDR3 reads CSAQEGFNQPQHF. CDR3 sequence (DNA): TGCAGCGCCCAAGAAGGTTTCAATCAGCCCCAGCATTTT. The whole variable domain, filled in from reference TRBV29-1 and TRBJ1-5, reads SAVISQKPSRDICQRGTSLTIQCQVDSQVTMMFWYRQQPGQSLTLIATANQGSEATYESGFVIDKFPISRPNLTFSTLTVSNMSPEDSSIYLCSAQEGFNQPQHFGDGTRLSIL.

This clonotype was recorded at least ten times. CDR3 protein: CASRIRGSAGELFF. The CDR3 nucleotides read TGTGCCAGCAGGATCCGGGGGAGCGCCGGGGAGCTGTTTTTT. The chain links TRBV6-5 to TRBJ2-2, with D possibly matching TRBD2 (6 bases). Germline V gives CDR1 MNHEY, CDR2 SVGAGI. Between the trimmed V and J ends, which lost 6 bases and 6 bases, there was a span of 14 bases. The CDR3 has 14 amino acids.

A few counts support this clonotype. This chain uses TRBV5-5 with TRBJ1-1; D gene unclear. Germline V CDR1 and CDR2: SGHKS, YYEKEE (reference sequence). Trimming removed 0 bases from V and 0 bases from J, with 6 bases in between. The CDR3 is made up of 14 amino acids. CDR3 loop: CASSLGILNTEAFF. The CDR3 DNA reads TGTGCCAGCAGCTTGGGGATCTTGAACACTGAAGCTTTCTTT.

The J gene is TRBJ2-3, the V gene TRBV10-3; 9 bases map to TRBD2. CDR1 and CDR2 from the germline V gene are ENHRY and SYGVKD. This CDR3 has 16 amino acids. The ends lost 6 bases at V and 0 bases at J; junction bases unmatched: 7. The CDR3 region has the DNA TGTGCCATCAGGCCGGGACTAGCAGTTAGCACAGATACGCAGTATTTT. This sequence encodes CAIRPGLAVSTDTQYF.

The chain has TRBV30 and TRBJ2-7; a possible D gene is TRBD2 (6 bases). V was pared by 2 bases and J by 2 bases, with 13 bases between. From germline, CDR1 is GTSNPN and CDR2 SVGIG (reference sequence). This CDR3 contains 14 residues. In nucleotides, the CDR3 is TGTGCCTGGAGTAGGGAGGTTGGGGCCTACGAGCAGTACTTC. Residues: CAWSREVGAYEQYF. The variable domain in full, completed from reference TRBV30 and TRBJ2-7, reads SQTIHQWPATLVQPVGSPLSLECTVEGTSNPNLYWYRQAAGRGLQLLFYSVGIGQISSEVPQNLSASRPQDRQFILSSKKLLLSDSGFYLCAWSREVGAYEQYFGPGTRLTVT.

This chain connects TRBV19 to TRBJ2-5, with D possibly matching TRBD1 (6 bases). The J call is uncertain, as TRBJ2-7 better fits the DNA end. The CDR3 has 14 residues. Germline V gene data show CDR1 as LNHDA and CDR2 as SQIVND (reference sequence). The CDR3 nucleotides read TGTGCCAGTAGTATCAGCAGGGGAACCTACGAGCAGTACTTC. Its translation is CASSISRGTYEQYF.